A selection of T cell receptor beta chains follows, all from one sample in a study of cytomegalovirus exposure and HLA in healthy donors. TCRdb's copy holds only in-frame clones and misses some; the assay was immunoSEQ multiplex PCR. This table holds 150,000 to 170,000 clones, roughly 80% found once. The source material was PBMCs. The receptor source for this set is a woman aged 40-49 years in good health and CMV-seronegative. Both conserved end residues are part of each CDR3. The D gene is left open where the match is weak. Rows give clone size only sometimes, using once, few, many, or a class for an expanded clone.

j_call v_call d_call clone_size cdr3_nt cdr3_aa
TRBJ1-1 TRBV28 TRBD1 . TGTGCCAGCAGTCCCCGGGACAGGGGGGCAAGAACTGAAGCTTTCTTT CASSPRDRGARTEAFF
TRBJ1-5 TRBV6-5 TRBD1 . TGTGCCAGCAGCAAGGACAGGGGTGGCAATCAGCCCCAGCATTTT CASSKDRGGNQPQHF
TRBJ1-1 TRBV2 . . TGTGCCAGCAATGAAGGGCCGAACACTGAAGCTTTCTTT CASNEGPNTEAFF
TRBJ2-5 TRBV11-3 . . TGTGCCAGCACCGCGAGAGGGGGGGGAGAGACCCAGTACTTC CASTARGGGETQYF
TRBJ1-2 TRBV7-9 . few TGTGCCAGCAGCTTAGCGCTAGAGGGGGGGCCTTATGGCTACACCTTC CASSLALEGGPYGYTF
TRBJ2-1 TRBV5-1 TRBD2 . TGCGCCAGCAGCTTGAATACTGGTCTGGGGGGGGGTGAGCAGTTCTTC CASSLNTGLGGGEQFF
TRBJ1-2 TRBV4-1 . . TGCGCCAGCAGCCAAGAGGGGAGGGACCGCTATGGCTACACCTTC CASSQEGRDRYGYTF
TRBJ2-3 TRBV10-3 . . TGTGCCATCTCTAAGGCTCCGAGTCCAGGGGGGAATACGCAGTATTTT CAISKAPSPGGNTQYF
TRBJ2-7 TRBV5-1 . few TGCGCCAGCAGCCTACAGCCGTACGAGCAGTACTTC CASSLQPYEQYF
TRBJ1-1 TRBV19 TRBD1 . TGTGCCAGTAGGGGACAGGGGGCCACTGAAGCTTTCTTT CASRGQGATEAFF
TRBJ2-2 TRBV4-1 . few TGCGCCAGCAGCCAAGATAGGAGCACCTCGGACACCGGGGAGCTGTTTTTT CASSQDRSTSDTGELFF
TRBJ1-5 TRBV27 TRBD1 . TGTGCCAGCAGAACCGGGACAGGGGGAAATCAGCCCCAGCATTTT CASRTGTGGNQPQHF
TRBJ2-1 TRBV5-1 . . TGCGCCAGCAGCTCCCAAACAGGGCTAGTCAATGAGCAGTTCTTC CASSSQTGLVNEQFF
TRBJ1-5 TRBV9 . . TGTGCCAGCAGCGTAGGTCAGGGTACGGGTCAGCCCCAGCATTTT CASSVGQGTGQPQHF
TRBJ2-3 TRBV6-1 . . TGTGCCAGCAGACAGGGTTGGGGAGATACGCAGTATTTT CASRQGWGDTQYF
TRBJ2-7 TRBV11-2 TRBD2 . TGTGCCAGCAGCAAGACTAGCGGGAGGGCCGGACAGCAGTACTTC CASSKTSGRAGQQYF
TRBJ1-5 TRBV4-1 TRBD1 . TGCGCCAGCAGCCTCCAGACAGGGGAAAGACAGCCCCAGCATTTT CASSLQTGERQPQHF
TRBJ2-7 TRBV4-2 TRBD1 . TGTGCCAGCAGCCAAGATTTAGGAGACAGGGGATACGAGCAGTACTTC CASSQDLGDRGYEQYF
TRBJ1-1 TRBV5-1 . . TGCGCCAGCAGCTTGACAGACCCCATGAACACTGAAGCTTTCTTT CASSLTDPMNTEAFF
TRBJ1-2 TRBV13 TRBD1 . TGTGCCAGCAGCTTAAAAGGACAGGCTGGCTATTATGGCTACACCTTC CASSLKGQAGYYGYTF
TRBJ1-1 TRBV6-4 . . TGTGCCAGCAGTAGGGAGGGTGGGAACACTGAAGCTTTCTTT CASSREGGNTEAFF
TRBJ1-1 TRBV5-1 . . TGCGCCAGCAGCTTCGGGGGGCGCTGGGGCACTGAAGCTTTCTTT CASSFGGRWGTEAFF
TRBJ1-2 TRBV7-8 TRBD1 . TGTGCCAGCAGCCTCCGGACAGGACGAGAAAACTATGGCTACACCTTC CASSLRTGRENYGYTF
TRBJ1-2 TRBV18 TRBD1 . TGTGCCAGCTCACGGGGGACAGGACGGGGCTACACCTTC CASSRGTGRGYTF
TRBJ2-7 TRBV19 TRBD1 . TGTGCCAGTTCACCGGGACAGGGGGGCTACGAGCAGTACTTC CASSPGQGGYEQYF
TRBJ1-3 TRBV21-1 . . TGTGCCAGCAGCAGTGGAGTCCATTCTGGAAACACCATATATTTT CASSSGVHSGNTIYF
TRBJ2-2 TRBV6-1 . large TGTGCCAGCAGTGCTCGTCCGGGAGACACCGGGGAGCTGTTTTTT CASSARPGDTGELFF
TRBJ2-7 TRBV4-2 TRBD1 . TGTGCCAGCAGCCCCGGACAGGGAATGGGCGAGCAGTACTTC CASSPGQGMGEQYF
TRBJ2-5 TRBV6-1 TRBD1 . TGTGCCAGCAGTGCCGGGACAGGGGTTGCCCAGTACTTC CASSAGTGVAQYF
TRBJ2-7 TRBV4-1 . . TGCGCCAGCAGCCTAGGACAAGAAGGCTACGAGCAGTACTTC CASSLGQEGYEQYF
TRBJ2-1 TRBV7-8 . . TGTGCCAGCAGCTTAGGGCCTCGCGGGCCAACCTACAATGAGCAGTTCTTC CASSLGPRGPTYNEQFF
TRBJ2-1 TRBV19 TRBD2 . TGTGCCAGTAGTGTAGCGGGAGGGCCCTACAATGAGCAGTTCTTC CASSVAGGPYNEQFF
TRBJ1-3 TRBV4-2 . . TGTGCCAGCAGCCAAGAAAGGGGAATTGGAAACACCATATATTTT CASSQERGIGNTIYF
TRBJ1-3 TRBV2 . . TGTGCCAGCAGGGCCGACGTCCGGGGGACCTTAGGTGGAAACACCATATATTTT CASRADVRGTLGGNTIYF
TRBJ2-7 TRBV7-9 . once TGTGCCAGCAGCCCGCGGGCGCCCCACTACGAGCAGTACTTC CASSPRAPHYEQYF
TRBJ2-7 TRBV5-1 TRBD2 . TGCGCCTCTGCCGGGGGGGATGTTTCGGCCGAGCAGTACTTC CASAGGDVSAEQYF
TRBJ1-5 TRBV5-1 . . TGCGCCAGCAGCTATCATGGGGCAATCGATCAGCCCCAGCATTTT CASSYHGAIDQPQHF